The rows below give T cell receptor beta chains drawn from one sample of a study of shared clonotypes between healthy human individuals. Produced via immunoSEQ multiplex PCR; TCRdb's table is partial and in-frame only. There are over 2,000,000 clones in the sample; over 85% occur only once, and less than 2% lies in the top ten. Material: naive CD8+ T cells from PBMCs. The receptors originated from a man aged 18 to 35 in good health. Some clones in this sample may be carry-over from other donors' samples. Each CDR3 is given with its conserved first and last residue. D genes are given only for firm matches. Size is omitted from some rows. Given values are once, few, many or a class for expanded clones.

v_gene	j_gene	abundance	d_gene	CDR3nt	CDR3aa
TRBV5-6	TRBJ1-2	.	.	TGTGCCAGCAGCTTGGTTACAGGGTGGACGAGTGATGGCTACACCTTC	CASSLVTGWTSDGYTF
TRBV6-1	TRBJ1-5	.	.	TGTGCCAGCAGTGACTGGGGCGATAGCAATCAGCCCCAGCATTTT	CASSDWGDSNQPQHF
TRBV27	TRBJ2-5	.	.	TGTGCCAGCAGTTTGGTAGGAGCGGGCGAGACCCAGTACTTC	CASSLVGAGETQYF
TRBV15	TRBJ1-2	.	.	TGTGCCACCAGCAGAGATCCGGCATGGGATGGCTACACCTTC	CATSRDPAWDGYTF
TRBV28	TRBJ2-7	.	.	TGTGCCAGCCTCCCAATGGGGGAAACCTACGAGCAGTACTTC	CASLPMGETYEQYF
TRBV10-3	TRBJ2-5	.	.	TGTGCCATCAGGGGGGTCGGGTCCCAAGAGACCCAGTACTTC	CAIRGVGSQETQYF
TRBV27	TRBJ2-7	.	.	TGTGCCAGCAGTTTTTCAAAGGCTACCTACGAGCAGTACTTC	CASSFSKATYEQYF
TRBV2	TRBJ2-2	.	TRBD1	TGTGCCAGCAGTGAGGGCAGGGGGCTTACCGGGGAGCTGTTTTTT	CASSEGRGLTGELFF
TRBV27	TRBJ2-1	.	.	TGTGCCAGCAGTTCCTCCTGGAGGAATGAGCAGTTCTTC	CASSSSWRNEQFF
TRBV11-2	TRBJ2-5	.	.	TGTGCCAGCAGCCCCAGTGGGGTACTCCAATTCTGGGAGACCCAGTACTTC	CASSPSGVLQFWETQYF
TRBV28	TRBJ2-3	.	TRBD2	TGTGCCAGCAGTTTACCCTGGGGGGGAAGCACAGATACGCAGTATTTT	CASSLPWGGSTDTQYF
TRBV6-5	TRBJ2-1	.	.	TGTGCCAGCAGGCATCTTGAGGGCCTTGAGCAGTTCTTC	CASRHLEGLEQFF
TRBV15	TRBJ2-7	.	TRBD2	TGTGCCACCTCGGGACTAGCGGAATACGAGCAGTACTTC	CATSGLAEYEQYF
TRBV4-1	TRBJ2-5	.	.	TGCGCCAGCAGCCTGCGGACACTCGAAGAGACCCAGTACTTC	CASSLRTLEETQYF
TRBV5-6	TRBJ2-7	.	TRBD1	TGTGCCAGCAGCTCAACCGGGACAGGGTCGACCTACGAGCAGTACTTC	CASSSTGTGSTYEQYF
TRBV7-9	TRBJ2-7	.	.	TGTGCCAGCTCACCAGGGGGGAACTCCTACGAGCAGTACTTC	CASSPGGNSYEQYF
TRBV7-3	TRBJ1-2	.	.	TGTGCCAGCAGCCCAGAGGCCGGGGCAGGCTATGGCTACACCTTC	CASSPEAGAGYGYTF
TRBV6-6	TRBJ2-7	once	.	TGTGCCAGCAGCCTCAACCTACCGGTCGATTTAAGTGGGCAGTACTTC	CASSLNLPVDLSGQYF
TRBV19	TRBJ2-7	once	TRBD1	TGTGCCAGTAGTACCGGACAGGGCTGGTACGAGCAGTACTTC	CASSTGQGWYEQYF
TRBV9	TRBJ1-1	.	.	TGTGCCAGCAGCGTCCCCGGGACCGAAGCTTTCTTT	CASSVPGTEAFF
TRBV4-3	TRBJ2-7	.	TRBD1	TGCGCCAGCAGCCAAGATGGGGACAGCGAAGCCTACGAGCAGTACTTC	CASSQDGDSEAYEQYF
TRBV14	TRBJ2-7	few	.	TGTGCCAGCAGCCAAGGGGGCACGGTACCCTACGAGCAGTACTTC	CASSQGGTVPYEQYF
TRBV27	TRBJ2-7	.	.	TGTGCCAGCAGCCCTGACGGGGTTGTTTCCTACGAGCAGTACTTC	CASSPDGVVSYEQYF
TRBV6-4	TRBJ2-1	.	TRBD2	TGTGCCAGCATGTCGACTAGCGGGAGTATGTATGAGCAGTTCTTC	CASMSTSGSMYEQFF
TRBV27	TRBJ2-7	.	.	TGTGCCAGCAGTCCCGAGACGGTGGGCTACGAGCAGTACTTC	CASSPETVGYEQYF
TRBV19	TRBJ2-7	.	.	TGTGCCAGTAGTATAGCAGGCAGTACCTACGAGCAGTACTTC	CASSIAGSTYEQYF
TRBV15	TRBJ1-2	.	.	TGTGCCACCAACCAGGTGGGGGGGAACTTCTATGGCTACACCTTC	CATNQVGGNFYGYTF
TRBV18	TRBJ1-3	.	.	TGTGCCAGCTCACCGAATGAGAACCCTGGCAACACCATATATTTT	CASSPNENPGNTIYF
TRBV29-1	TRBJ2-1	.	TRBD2	TGCAGCGCCACCCTCCAGGGCCTAGCGGGATCTGAGCAGTTCTTC	CSATLQGLAGSEQFF
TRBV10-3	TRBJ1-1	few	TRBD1	TGTGCCATCAGTGGGACAGGGACGAACACTGAAGCTTTCTTT	CAISGTGTNTEAFF
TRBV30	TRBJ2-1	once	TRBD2	TGTGCCTGGAGTGATTGGTCCGGGGGATATCCGGCTAGCGGGCTTAATGAGCAGTTCTTC	CAWSDWSGGYPASGLNEQFF
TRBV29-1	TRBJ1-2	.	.	TGCAGCGTTGAAGAAGGGGGACATAACTATGGCTACACCTTC	CSVEEGGHNYGYTF